The sequence of this T cell receptor beta chain was determined in a study of cytomegalovirus exposure and HLA in healthy donors. The data were produced by immunoSEQ multiplex PCR, yet TCRdb's version contains in-frame clones alone and is incomplete. This table holds about 98,000 clones, about 83% found once. V was shortened by 5 bases and J by 2 bases, with 12 bases between the two germline ends. The germline CDR1 and CDR2 sequences are SGHVS and FNYEAQ. This CDR3 is 14 amino acids long. Sample: PBMCs. The chain carries TRBV7-6 and TRBJ1-1; D is ambiguous. The receptor comes from a woman aged 30 to 39 in good health and CMV-seronegative. The CDR3 DNA reads as TGTGCCAGCAGCCTGTCTGGGAGCAACACTGAAGCTTTCTTT. Encoded protein: CASSLSGSNTEAFF. The full variable domain, completed using reference TRBV7-6 and TRBJ1-1, is GAGVSQSPRYKVTKRGQDVALRCDPISGHVSLYWYRQALGQGPEFLTYFNYEAQQDKSGLPNDRFSAERPEGSISTLTIQRTEQRDSAMYRCASSLSGSNTEAFFGQGTRLTVV.